The rows below give T cell receptor beta chains drawn from one sample of a study of PD-1 and CTLA-4 blockade in melanoma. Assay: immunoSEQ multiplex PCR; the TCRdb copy retains only in-frame clones and omits some. Here the sample spans about 32,000 clones, about nine tenths being singletons. Sequencing used CD8+ T cells from peripheral blood, obtained from a patient given anti-PD-1 treatment. These receptors all come from a human donor with melanoma. Both conserved end residues are part of each CDR3. Fields, in order: J gene, clone size, V gene, D gene, CDR3 protein, CDR3 DNA. A D gene is named only where the DNA matches it firmly. Size is stated for part of the rows, as once, few or many counts, or as a class when the clone is expanded.

J gene: TRBJ1-2; clone size: .; V gene: TRBV13; D gene: .; CDR3 protein: CASSPSGAGGYGYTF; CDR3 DNA: TGTGCCAGCAGCCCCTCGGGGGCAGGCGGATATGGCTACACCTTC
J gene: TRBJ2-1; clone size: .; V gene: TRBV5-1; D gene: TRBD1; CDR3 protein: CASRRTGRNEQFF; CDR3 DNA: TGCGCCAGCAGGAGGACAGGGAGGAATGAGCAGTTCTTC
J gene: TRBJ2-7; clone size: .; V gene: TRBV29-1; D gene: .; CDR3 protein: CSTVDRDSYEQYF; CDR3 DNA: TGCAGCACCGTGGACCGGGACTCCTACGAGCAGTACTTC
J gene: TRBJ1-1; clone size: few; V gene: TRBV5-5; D gene: .; CDR3 protein: CASSSVGGWSTEAFF; CDR3 DNA: TGTGCCAGCAGCTCTGTAGGGGGTTGGAGCACTGAAGCTTTCTTT
J gene: TRBJ2-7; clone size: .; V gene: TRBV28; D gene: .; CDR3 protein: CASSSGTEAYEQYF; CDR3 DNA: TGTGCCAGCAGTTCTGGGACGGAGGCCTACGAGCAGTACTTC
J gene: TRBJ1-2; clone size: .; V gene: TRBV7-9; D gene: .; CDR3 protein: CASTTSYGYTF; CDR3 DNA: TGTGCCAGCACGACCAGCTATGGCTACACCTTC
J gene: TRBJ2-5; clone size: .; V gene: TRBV20-1; D gene: TRBD2; CDR3 protein: CSASRLAGAQETQYF; CDR3 DNA: TGCAGTGCTAGTCGACTAGCGGGGGCCCAAGAGACCCAGTACTTC
J gene: TRBJ1-5; clone size: .; V gene: TRBV5-1; D gene: .; CDR3 protein: CASSWSEGQPQHF; CDR3 DNA: TGCGCCAGCAGCTGGAGTGAGGGTCAGCCCCAGCATTTT
J gene: TRBJ1-2; clone size: .; V gene: TRBV6-5; D gene: .; CDR3 protein: CASSPTGNYGYTF; CDR3 DNA: TGTGCCAGCAGTCCAACAGGGAACTATGGCTACACCTTC
J gene: TRBJ1-5; clone size: .; V gene: TRBV6-2/TRBV6-3; D gene: .; CDR3 protein: CASSYSGTSRNQPQHF; CDR3 DNA: TGTGCCAGCAGTTACTCGGGGACATCCAGAAATCAGCCCCAGCATTTT
J gene: TRBJ2-2; clone size: .; V gene: TRBV5-1; D gene: .; CDR3 protein: CASSLASAYTGELFF; CDR3 DNA: TGCGCCAGCAGCTTGGCCTCAGCGTACACCGGGGAGCTGTTTTTT
J gene: TRBJ2-7; clone size: .; V gene: TRBV7-2; D gene: TRBD1; CDR3 protein: CASSSRPGQGPYEQYF; CDR3 DNA: TGTGCCAGCAGCAGTAGACCGGGACAGGGGCCCTACGAGCAGTACTTC